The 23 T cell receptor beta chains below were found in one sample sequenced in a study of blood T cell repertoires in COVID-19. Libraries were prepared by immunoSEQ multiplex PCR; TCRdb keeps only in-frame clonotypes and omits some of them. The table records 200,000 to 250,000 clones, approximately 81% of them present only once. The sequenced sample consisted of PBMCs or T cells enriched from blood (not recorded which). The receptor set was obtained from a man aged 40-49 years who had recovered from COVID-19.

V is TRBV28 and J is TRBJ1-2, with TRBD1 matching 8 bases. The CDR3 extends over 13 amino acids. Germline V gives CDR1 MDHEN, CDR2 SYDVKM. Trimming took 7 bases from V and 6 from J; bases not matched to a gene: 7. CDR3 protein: CASTQGDKDGYTF. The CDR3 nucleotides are TGTGCCAGCACACAGGGGGATAAAGATGGCTACACCTTC.

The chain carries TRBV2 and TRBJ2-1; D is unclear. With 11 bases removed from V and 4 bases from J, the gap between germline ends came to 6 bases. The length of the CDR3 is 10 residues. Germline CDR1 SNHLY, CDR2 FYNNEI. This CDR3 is CAARYNEQFF. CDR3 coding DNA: TGTGCCGCCAGATACAATGAGCAGTTCTTC.

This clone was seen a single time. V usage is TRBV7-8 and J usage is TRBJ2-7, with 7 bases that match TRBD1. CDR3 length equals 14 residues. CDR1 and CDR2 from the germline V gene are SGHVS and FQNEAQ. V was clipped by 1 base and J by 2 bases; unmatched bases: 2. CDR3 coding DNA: TGTGCCAGCAGCTTAGGGACAGGAACCTACGAGCAGTACTTC. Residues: CASSLGTGTYEQYF.

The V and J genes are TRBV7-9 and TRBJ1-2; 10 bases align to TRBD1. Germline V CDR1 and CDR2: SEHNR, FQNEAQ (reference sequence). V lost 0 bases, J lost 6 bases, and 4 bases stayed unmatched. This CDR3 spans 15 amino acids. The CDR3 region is CASSLARTGGNGYTF. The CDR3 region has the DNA TGTGCCAGCAGCTTAGCCCGGACAGGGGGGAATGGCTACACCTTC.

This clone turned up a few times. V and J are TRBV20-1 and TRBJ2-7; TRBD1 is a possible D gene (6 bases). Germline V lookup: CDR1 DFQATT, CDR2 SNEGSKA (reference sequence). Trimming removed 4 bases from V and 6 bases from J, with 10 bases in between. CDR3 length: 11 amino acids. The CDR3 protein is CSAIATGEQYF. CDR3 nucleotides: TGCAGTGCTATCGCGACAGGCGAGCAGTACTTC.

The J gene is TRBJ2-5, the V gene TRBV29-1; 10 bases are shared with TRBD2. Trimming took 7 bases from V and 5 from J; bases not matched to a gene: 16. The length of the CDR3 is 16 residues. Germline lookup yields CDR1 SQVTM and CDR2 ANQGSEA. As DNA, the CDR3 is TGCAGCGGCAAAGGACTAGCGGTCGATCTAGGGGAGACCCAGTACTTC. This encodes CSGKGLAVDLGETQYF.

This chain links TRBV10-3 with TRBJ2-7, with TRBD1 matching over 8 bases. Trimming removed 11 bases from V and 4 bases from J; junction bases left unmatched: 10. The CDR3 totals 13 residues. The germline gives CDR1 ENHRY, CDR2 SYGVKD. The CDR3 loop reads CAVGAGGGYEQYF. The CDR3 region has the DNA TGTGCCGTGGGAGCAGGGGGCGGATACGAGCAGTACTTC.

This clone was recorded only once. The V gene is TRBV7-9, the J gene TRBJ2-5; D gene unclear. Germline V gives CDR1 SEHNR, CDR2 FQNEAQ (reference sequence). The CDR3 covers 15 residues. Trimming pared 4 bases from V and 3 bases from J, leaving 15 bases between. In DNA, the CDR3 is TGTGCCAGCAGCTCGTTGTTCCCCGTTGAAGAGACCCAGTACTTC. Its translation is CASSSLFPVEETQYF.

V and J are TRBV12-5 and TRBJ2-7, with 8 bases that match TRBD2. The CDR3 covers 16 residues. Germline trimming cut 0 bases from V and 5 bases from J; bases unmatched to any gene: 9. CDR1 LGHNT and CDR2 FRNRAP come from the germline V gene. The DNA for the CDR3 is TGTGCTAGTGGTTTGGTACTCCAGCGGGAGCCCGACGAGCAGTACTTC. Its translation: CASGLVLQREPDEQYF.

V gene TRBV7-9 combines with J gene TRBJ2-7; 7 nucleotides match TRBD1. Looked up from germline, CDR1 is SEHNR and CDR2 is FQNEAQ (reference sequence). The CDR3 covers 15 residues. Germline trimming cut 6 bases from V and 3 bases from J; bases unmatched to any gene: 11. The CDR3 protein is CASSLGQPNLYEQYF. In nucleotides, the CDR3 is TGTGCCAGCAGTCTGGGACAGCCGAACCTCTACGAGCAGTACTTC.

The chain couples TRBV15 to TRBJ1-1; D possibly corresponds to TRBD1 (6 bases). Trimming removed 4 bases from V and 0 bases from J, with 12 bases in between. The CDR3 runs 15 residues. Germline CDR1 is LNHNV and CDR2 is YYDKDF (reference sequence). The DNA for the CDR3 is TGTGCCACCAGCATCTCACAGGGCCTGAACACTGAAGCTTTCTTT. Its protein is CATSISQGLNTEAFF.

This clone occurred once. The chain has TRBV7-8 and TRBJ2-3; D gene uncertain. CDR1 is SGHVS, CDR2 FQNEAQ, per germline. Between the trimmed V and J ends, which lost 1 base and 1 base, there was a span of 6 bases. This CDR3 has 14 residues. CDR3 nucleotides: TGTGCCAGCAGCTTAGGCGGCCGCACAGATACGCAGTATTTT. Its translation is CASSLGGRTDTQYF.

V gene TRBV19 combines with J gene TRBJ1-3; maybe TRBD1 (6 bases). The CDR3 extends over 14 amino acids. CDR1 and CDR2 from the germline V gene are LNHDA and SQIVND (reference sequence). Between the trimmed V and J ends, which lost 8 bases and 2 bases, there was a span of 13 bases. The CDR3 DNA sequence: TGTGCCAGTGGCCAACAGGGCCCTGGAAACACCATATATTTT. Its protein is CASGQQGPGNTIYF. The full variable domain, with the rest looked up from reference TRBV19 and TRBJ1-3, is DGGITQSPKYLFRKEGQNVTLSCEQNLNHDAMYWYRQDPGQGLRLIYYSQIVNDFQKGDIAEGYSVSREKKESFPLTVTSAQKNPTAFYLCASGQQGPGNTIYFGEGSWLTVV.

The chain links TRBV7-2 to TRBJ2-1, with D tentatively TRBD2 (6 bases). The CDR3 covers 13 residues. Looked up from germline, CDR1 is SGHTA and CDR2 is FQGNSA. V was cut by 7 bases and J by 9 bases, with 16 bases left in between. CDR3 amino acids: CASTWGAGSEQFF. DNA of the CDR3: TGTGCCAGCACCTGGGGTGCGGGAAGTGAGCAGTTCTTC.

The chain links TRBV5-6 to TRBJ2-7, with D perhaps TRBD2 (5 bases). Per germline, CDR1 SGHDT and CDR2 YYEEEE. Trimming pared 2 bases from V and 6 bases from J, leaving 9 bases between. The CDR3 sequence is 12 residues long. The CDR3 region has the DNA TGTGCCAGCAGCTTCCTAGCAGGCGAGCAGTACTTC. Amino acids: CASSFLAGEQYF.

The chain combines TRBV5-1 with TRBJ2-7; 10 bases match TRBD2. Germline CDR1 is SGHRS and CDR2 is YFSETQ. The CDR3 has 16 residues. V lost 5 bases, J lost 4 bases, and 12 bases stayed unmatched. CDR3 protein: CASRSGTSSGSYEQYF. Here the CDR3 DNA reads TGCGCCAGCAGGTCCGGGACTTCTAGCGGGAGTTACGAGCAGTACTTC.

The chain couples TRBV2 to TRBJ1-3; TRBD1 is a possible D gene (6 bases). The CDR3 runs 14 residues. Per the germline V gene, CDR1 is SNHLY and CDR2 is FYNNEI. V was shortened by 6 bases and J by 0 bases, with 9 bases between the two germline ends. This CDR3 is CASRMDSSGNTIYF. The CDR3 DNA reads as TGTGCCAGCAGGATGGACAGCTCTGGAAACACCATATATTTT.

The CDR3 DNA follows: TGTGCCTGGACAGTAGGTTACGGGGAGACCCAGTACTTC. This encodes CAWTVGYGETQYF. This chain links TRBV30 with TRBJ2-5; D gene ambiguous. CDR3 length: 13 residues. Germline V gene data show CDR1 as GTSNPN and CDR2 as SVGIG (reference sequence). Trimming pared 4 bases from V and 5 bases from J, leaving 14 bases between.

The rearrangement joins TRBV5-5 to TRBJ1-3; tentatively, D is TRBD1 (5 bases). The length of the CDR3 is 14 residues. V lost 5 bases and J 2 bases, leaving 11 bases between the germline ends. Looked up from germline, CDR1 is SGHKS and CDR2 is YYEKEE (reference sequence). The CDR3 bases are TGTGCCAGCAGAACGGGGGTGGCTGGAAACACCATATATTTT. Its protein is CASRTGVAGNTIYF.

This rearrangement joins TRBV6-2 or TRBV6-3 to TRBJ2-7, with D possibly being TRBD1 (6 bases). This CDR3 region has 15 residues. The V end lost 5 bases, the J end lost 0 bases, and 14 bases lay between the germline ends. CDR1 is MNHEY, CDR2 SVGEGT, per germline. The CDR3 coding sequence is TGTGCCAGCAGTGGATACGGGACATCCTCCTACGAGCAGTACTTC. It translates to CASSGYGTSSYEQYF.

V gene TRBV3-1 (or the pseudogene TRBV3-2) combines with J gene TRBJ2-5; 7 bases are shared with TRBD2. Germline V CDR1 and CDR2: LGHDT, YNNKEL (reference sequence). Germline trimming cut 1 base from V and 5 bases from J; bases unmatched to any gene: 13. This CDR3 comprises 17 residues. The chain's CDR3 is CASSQVSSGPEQETQYF. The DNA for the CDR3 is TGTGCCAGCAGCCAAGTTTCTAGCGGCCCCGAGCAGGAGACCCAGTACTTC.

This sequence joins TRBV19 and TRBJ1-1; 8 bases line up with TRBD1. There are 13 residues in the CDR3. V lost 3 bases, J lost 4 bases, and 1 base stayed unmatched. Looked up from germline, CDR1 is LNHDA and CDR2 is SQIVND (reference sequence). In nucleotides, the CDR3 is TGTGCCAGTAGTATGACAGGGGTCACTGAAGCTTTCTTT. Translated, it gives CASSMTGVTEAFF. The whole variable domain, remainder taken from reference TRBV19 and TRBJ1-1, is DGGITQSPKYLFRKEGQNVTLSCEQNLNHDAMYWYRQDPGQGLRLIYYSQIVNDFQKGDIAEGYSVSREKKESFPLTVTSAQKNPTAFYLCASSMTGVTEAFFGQGTRLTVV.

The CDR3 loop is CASSSRTVSYEQYF. The CDR3 region has the DNA TGTGCCAGCAGCTCCCGGACAGTCAGCTACGAGCAGTACTTC. The chain has TRBV11-3 and TRBJ2-7, with a tentative D call TRBD1 (6 bases). The CDR3 sequence is 14 residues long. Trimming removed 4 bases at V and 3 bases at J, with 13 bases between. CDR1 and CDR2 (germline): SGHNT, YENEEA. Supplemented by reference TRBV11-3 and TRBJ2-7, the full variable domain reads EAGVVQSPRYKIIEKKQPVAFWCNPISGHNTLYWYLQNLGQGPELLIRYENEEAVDDSQLPKDRFSAERLKGVDSTLKIQPAELGDSAVYLCASSSRTVSYEQYFGPGTRLTVT.